The next 14 T cell receptor beta chains were all read from a single sample in a study of blood T cell repertoires in COVID-19. Repertoires were generated with immunoSEQ multiplex PCR, while TCRdb's copy carries only in-frame clones and drops some. The repertoire includes about 220,000 clones, approximately 77% of them detected once, and 3.6% sits in the top ten. The source material was peripheral blood. The receptors shown here come from a woman at least 80 years old with acute or convalescent COVID-19.

J is TRBJ1-2 and V is TRBV18, with D uncertain. From germline, CDR1 is KGHSH and CDR2 LQKENI. Trimming stripped 6 bases from V and 6 bases from J, with 17 bases between. The CDR3 sequence is 14 residues long. This chain's CDR3 is CASSKNSFGDGYTF. CDR3 coding DNA: TGTGCCAGCTCCAAAAATTCGTTCGGGGATGGCTACACCTTC.

As for this clone: The sample has other DNA sequences that encode this CDR3 too. The rearrangement uses TRBV9 and TRBJ2-1; 10 nucleotides agree with TRBD1. With V trimmed by 0 bases and J by 4 bases, 1 base remained unmatched. Germline CDR1 and CDR2: SGDLS and YYNGEE. CDR3 length: 15 residues. CDR3 in DNA: TGTGCCAGCAGCGTAGCGGGACAGGGGTACAATGAGCAGTTCTTC. Its translation is CASSVAGQGYNEQFF.

The chain carries TRBV7-8 and TRBJ1-1; TRBD1 matches at 10 bases. This CDR3 is 15 amino acids long. Germline assignment: CDR1 SGHVS and CDR2 FQNEAQ. Trimming removed 5 bases from V and 8 bases from J; junction bases left unmatched: 11. CDR3 region: CASSPRQGADREAFF. CDR3 coding DNA: TGTGCCAGCAGCCCAAGACAGGGGGCGGACCGAGAAGCTTTCTTT.

The CDR3 coding sequence is TGTGCCAGTACGCGGGGGGGGTACAATGAGCAGTTCTTC. Protein product: CASTRGGYNEQFF. V and J are TRBV19 and TRBJ2-1, with 9 nucleotides matching TRBD2. This CDR3 spans 13 amino acids. V lost 7 bases, J lost 4 bases, and 2 bases stayed unmatched. The germline V gene has CDR1 LNHDA and CDR2 SQIVND (reference sequence).

The rearrangement joins TRBV7-2 to TRBJ2-3; 8 bases align to TRBD2. Germline V CDR1 and CDR2: SGHTA, FQGNSA. Unmatched junction bases numbered 9, after V lost 5 bases and J lost 2 bases. This CDR3 has 16 amino acids. In nucleotides, the CDR3 is TGTGCCAGCAGCCCCGGGGGGCGGGGGGTCACAGATACGCAGTATTTT. Protein sequence: CASSPGGRGVTDTQYF.

The V gene is TRBV7-2, the J gene TRBJ2-7, with a weak D call TRBD2 (5 bases). This CDR3 region has 14 residues. The V and J ends lost 1 base and 6 bases respectively, with 13 bases between them. Germline CDR1 reads SGHTA; CDR2 reads FQGNSA. This chain's CDR3 is CASSLGPGSSEQYF. CDR3 in DNA: TGTGCCAGCAGCTTAGGCCCGGGGTCGAGCGAGCAGTACTTC.

This clone occurred once. This chain links TRBV6-2 or TRBV6-3 with TRBJ1-1; 7 bases fit TRBD1. There are 15 residues in the CDR3. Looked up from germline, CDR1 is MNHEY and CDR2 is SVGEGT. The trim removed 5 bases at V and 0 bases at J, leaving 6 bases unmatched. DNA of the CDR3: TGTGCCAGCAGTGACAGGGCACCCATGAACACTGAAGCTTTCTTT. Translation: CASSDRAPMNTEAFF.

This chain connects TRBV28 to TRBJ1-1, with D possibly matching TRBD1 (5 bases). The germline CDR1 and CDR2 sequences are MDHEN and SYDVKM. The CDR3 runs to 16 residues. Between the trimmed V and J ends, which lost 6 bases and 4 bases, there was a span of 21 bases. The CDR3 DNA follows: TGTGCCAGCAGCGGCCTTCGGCAGGGATGGGGCACTGAAGCTTTCTTT. It yields the protein CASSGLRQGWGTEAFF. Filled out from reference TRBV28 and TRBJ1-1, the complete variable domain reads DVKVTQSSRYLVKRTGEKVFLECVQDMDHENMFWYRQDPGLGLRLIYFSYDVKMKEKGDIPEGYSVSREKKERFSLILESASTNQTSMYLCASSGLRQGWGTEAFFGQGTRLTVV.

A single count supports this clone. V usage is TRBV3-1 (or the pseudogene TRBV3-2) and J usage is TRBJ1-5; 12 bases line up with TRBD1. After removal of 4 bases from V and 5 bases from J, the junction contained 15 bases not matched to a gene. Germline-derived CDR1 and CDR2 are LGHDT and YNNKEL (reference sequence). The CDR3 has 19 residues. In DNA, the CDR3 is TGTGCCAGCAGCCGGGTGAACGGGGACAGGGGGCTAGTAGATCAGCCCCAGCATTTT. It is translated as CASSRVNGDRGLVDQPQHF.

Here the CDR3 DNA reads TGCGCCAGCAGCCAGGAGTCAAAAAGGGGGCATCATGGCTACACCTTC. Its protein is CASSQESKRGHHGYTF. The genes are TRBV4-1 and TRBJ1-2; 7 bases fit TRBD1. The CDR3 runs to 16 residues. Germline assignment: CDR1 MGHRA and CDR2 YSYEKL. Unmatched junction bases numbered 13, after V lost 3 bases and J lost 6 bases.

This clone was seen once. The chain joins TRBV20-1 to TRBJ2-7, with 10 bases identical to TRBD2. V dropped 3 bases and J dropped 0; count of bases not matched to a gene: 8. In germline, CDR1 is DFQATT, CDR2 SNEGSKA (reference sequence). The length of the CDR3 is 16 residues. This CDR3 is CSASPAGGTISYEQYF. The CDR3 DNA is TGCAGTGCTAGTCCAGCGGGGGGGACTATCTCCTACGAGCAGTACTTC.

The J gene is TRBJ2-5, the V gene TRBV6-6, with 11 bases aligning to TRBD1. V dropped 6 bases and J dropped 1; count of bases not matched to a gene: 4. There are 15 residues in the CDR3. Germline CDR1 MNHNY, CDR2 SVGAGI (reference sequence). CDR3 protein: CASRGTGGPQETQYF. The CDR3 nucleotides are TGTGCCAGCAGGGGGACAGGGGGTCCCCAAGAGACCCAGTACTTC.

This clone has just one count. The chain employs TRBV21-1 and TRBJ2-5; the DNA was not compared with TRBD1, the D call given in the table. TRBV21-1 is flagged as a pseudogene. The CDR3 has 14 amino acids. This chain's CDR3 is CASSNGQGWETQYF. The CDR3 DNA follows: TGTGCCAGCAGCAACGGACAGGGGTGGGAGACCCAGTACTTC.

The gene calls are TRBV12-3 or TRBV12-4 and TRBJ1-1, with 8 bases aligning to TRBD1. The length of the CDR3 is 13 residues. Trimming at V came to 3 bases and at J to 7 bases, leaving 4 bases not matched to a gene. Written as DNA, the CDR3 is TGTGCCAGCAGTTTTTCACAGGGGGTTGAAGCTTTCTTT. Its translation: CASSFSQGVEAFF.